This TCR beta chain was sequenced for a study of cytomegalovirus exposure and HLA in healthy donors. Study as a whole: Ancestry clustering placed around four fifths of more than 350 genotyped donors in the Caucasian-associated cluster. Study-level findings and limits: An Asian-associated ancestry cluster reportedly showed fewer N-insertions than the approximately 620-donor mean in a later analysis. It was taken for granted in presence/absence analyses that sequencing depth across donors was roughly uniform. Later analysis associated a missense DCLRE1C variant with TCR beta V- and J-gene trimming.

In regard to this clone: Antigen unknown.

CDR3 length: 14 residues. Losses at the gene ends were 5 bases for V and 4 bases for J; bases not matched to a gene: 7. CDR1 is MNHEY, CDR2 SVGAGI, per germline. 60 Vbeta and 13 Jbeta primers were used in PCR. Only in-frame clones appear in the TCRdb table, and some are missing; sequencing was by immunoSEQ multiplex PCR. This repertoire includes some 70,000 clones. The chain is built from TRBV6-5 and TRBJ1-2; 7 positions agree with TRBD1. The receptor was derived from a man in his forties in good health and CMV-seronegative. Sequenced input: PBMCs. The CDR3 reads CASSRGGDSYGYTF. The CDR3 nucleotides read TGTGCCAGCAGTCGAGGGGGCGATAGCTATGGCTACACCTTC.